This T cell receptor beta chain was recorded in a study of shared clonotypes between healthy human individuals. Germline CDR1 reads SGDLS; CDR2 reads YYNGEE. V shed 0 bases and J shed 0 bases, with 6 bases lying between them. The CDR3 is made up of 14 amino acids. The repertoire was sequenced with immunoSEQ multiplex PCR; TCRdb's copy has only in-frame clones and lacks some. The sample lists approximately 810,000 clones, 80% to 95% occurring once. Naive CD8 cells lacked CD45RO, underwent positive selection for CCR7 and left out terminally differentiated effector memory CD45RA+ cells. Sample: naive CD8+ T cells sorted from blood. The J gene is TRBJ1-2, the V gene TRBV9; D gene uncertain. The receptor comes from a man aged 30 to 45 in good health. For the CDR3, the DNA is TGTGCCAGCAGCGTAGACTCCGCTAACTATGGCTACACCTTC. Translated, it gives CASSVDSANYGYTF.